These T cell receptor beta chains were read from a single sample in a study of prognosis after radiotherapy for stage I lung cancer. TCRdb fed the multiplex PCR reads into MiXCR, producing one record per CDR3 protein. The sample lists about 21,000 distinct CDR3 sequences, 43% occurring once. The material sequenced was PBMCs, taken before or after stereotactic body radiation therapy (not recorded which). The receptor source for this set is a donor aged 50 or older with non-small cell lung cancer. The CDR3 runs from the conserved cysteine through the conserved F or W. The D gene is left open where the match is weak. Rows give clone size only sometimes, using once, few, many, or a class for an expanded clone.

clone size: NA; CDR3 length: 15; J gene: TRBJ2-7; V gene: TRBV20-1; D gene: TRBD1; CDR3 protein: CSARYSEGQGYEQYF; CDR3 DNA: TGCAGTGCTAGATATAGTGAAGGACAGGGCTACGAGCAGTACTTC
clone size: many; CDR3 length: 13; J gene: TRBJ2-2; V gene: TRBV9; D gene: NA; CDR3 protein: CASSASFTGELFF; CDR3 DNA: TGTGCCAGCAGCGCCTCCTTCACCGGGGAGCTGTTTTTT
clone size: NA; CDR3 length: 14; J gene: TRBJ1-3; V gene: TRBV12-3/TRBV12-4; D gene: TRBD1; CDR3 protein: CASSRTGTGNTIYF; CDR3 DNA: TGTGCCAGCAGCCGGACAGGGACTGGAAACACCATATATTTT
clone size: once; CDR3 length: 19; J gene: TRBJ2-3; V gene: TRBV5-1; D gene: TRBD2; CDR3 protein: CSSSLAPGLAGPDTYTQYF; CDR3 DNA: TGCTCCAGCAGCTTGGCCCCGGGACTAGCGGGGCCAGACACATATACGCAGTATTTT
clone size: NA; CDR3 length: 16; J gene: TRBJ2-7; V gene: TRBV28; D gene: NA; CDR3 protein: CASSSSFGGAGGEQYF; CDR3 DNA: TGTGCCAGCAGTTCCAGTTTTGGGGGTGCTGGGGGCGAGCAGTACTTC
clone size: medium-sized; CDR3 length: 15; J gene: TRBJ1-6; V gene: TRBV6-1; D gene: NA; CDR3 protein: CASSRITGPKPPLHF; CDR3 DNA: TGTGCCAGCAGCCGAATTACAGGGCCGAAACCACCCCTCCACTTT
clone size: many; CDR3 length: 15; J gene: TRBJ2-3; V gene: TRBV24-1; D gene: TRBD2; CDR3 protein: CATSDPGGSKDTQYF; CDR3 DNA: TGTGCCACCAGTGACCCCGGCGGGAGTAAGGATACGCAGTATTTT
clone size: many; CDR3 length: 14; J gene: TRBJ2-4; V gene: TRBV12-3/TRBV12-4; D gene: TRBD1; CDR3 protein: CASSLQGAGNIQYF; CDR3 DNA: TGTGCCAGCAGCCTTCAGGGGGCAGGGAACATTCAGTACTTC
clone size: NA; CDR3 length: 15; J gene: TRBJ2-3; V gene: TRBV28; D gene: NA; CDR3 protein: CASSPQGILTDTQYF; CDR3 DNA: TGTGCCAGCAGCCCCCAAGGAATACTCACAGATACGCAGTATTTT
clone size: many; CDR3 length: 18; J gene: TRBJ1-1; V gene: TRBV5-1; D gene: NA; CDR3 protein: CASSLAPGPPAVNTEAFF; CDR3 DNA: TGCGCCAGCAGCTTGGCCCCCGGCCCGCCAGCAGTGAACACTGAAGCTTTCTTT
clone size: few; CDR3 length: 12; J gene: TRBJ2-2; V gene: TRBV7-8; D gene: NA; CDR3 protein: CASSLEAGELYF; CDR3 DNA: TGTGCCAGCAGCCTAGAGGCCGGGGAGCTGTATTTT
clone size: many; CDR3 length: 15; J gene: TRBJ2-1; V gene: TRBV7-3; D gene: TRBD2; CDR3 protein: CASSSTSGRGNEQFF; CDR3 DNA: TGTGCCAGCAGCTCAACTAGCGGGAGAGGTAATGAGCAGTTCTTC
clone size: many; CDR3 length: 16; J gene: TRBJ2-3; V gene: TRBV5-4; D gene: NA; CDR3 protein: CASSLGGTLRTDTQYF; CDR3 DNA: TGTGCCAGCAGCTTGGGTGGGACCCTCCGCACAGATACGCAGTATTTT
clone size: NA; CDR3 length: 14; J gene: TRBJ2-5; V gene: TRBV7-2; D gene: NA; CDR3 protein: CASSLSGALETQYF; CDR3 DNA: TGTGCCAGCAGCTTATCAGGGGCCCTGGAGACCCAGTACTTC
clone size: many; CDR3 length: 15; J gene: TRBJ2-1; V gene: TRBV9; D gene: NA; CDR3 protein: CASSASDGAYNEQFF; CDR3 DNA: TGTGCCAGCAGCGCCTCAGACGGGGCATACAATGAGCAGTTCTTC
clone size: many; CDR3 length: 14; J gene: TRBJ2-5; V gene: TRBV7-9; D gene: NA; CDR3 protein: CASSLDSRRETQYF; CDR3 DNA: TGTGCCAGCAGCTTGGACAGTAGGCGAGAGACCCAGTACTTC
clone size: many; CDR3 length: 17; J gene: TRBJ2-1; V gene: TRBV5-6; D gene: NA; CDR3 protein: CASSPPGLGGRVNEQFF; CDR3 DNA: TGTGCCAGCAGCCCCCCGGGGCTAGGTGGGCGGGTCAATGAGCAGTTCTTC
clone size: NA; CDR3 length: 13; J gene: TRBJ2-3; V gene: TRBV7-2; D gene: NA; CDR3 protein: CASRRDSTDTQYF; CDR3 DNA: TGTGCCAGCAGACGGGACAGCACAGATACGCAGTATTTT
clone size: NA; CDR3 length: 15; J gene: TRBJ2-1; V gene: TRBV11-3; D gene: NA; CDR3 protein: CASSLGGVGLAEQFF; CDR3 DNA: TGTGCCAGCAGCTTAGGAGGGGTCGGTCTGGCTGAGCAGTTCTTC
clone size: medium-sized; CDR3 length: 14; J gene: TRBJ2-1; V gene: TRBV28; D gene: NA; CDR3 protein: CASKREATYNEQFF; CDR3 DNA: TGTGCCAGCAAACGAGAGGCTACCTACAATGAGCAGTTCTTC
clone size: NA; CDR3 length: 16; J gene: TRBJ1-3; V gene: TRBV28; D gene: NA; CDR3 protein: CASSLMGRRSGNTIYF; CDR3 DNA: TGTGCCAGCAGTTTGATGGGGCGTCGGTCTGGAAACACCATATATTTT
clone size: many; CDR3 length: 13; J gene: TRBJ2-5; V gene: TRBV20-1; D gene: NA; CDR3 protein: CSARDGAKETQYF; CDR3 DNA: TGCAGTGCTAGAGATGGGGCGAAAGAGACCCAGTACTTC
clone size: few; CDR3 length: 16; J gene: TRBJ2-5; V gene: TRBV9; D gene: NA; CDR3 protein: CASSVGPTSMGETQYF; CDR3 DNA: TGTGCCAGCAGCGTAGGACCGACTAGTATGGGAGAGACCCAGTACTTC
clone size: NA; CDR3 length: 14; J gene: TRBJ2-7; V gene: TRBV5-1; D gene: TRBD2; CDR3 protein: CASSEGLAGYEQYF; CDR3 DNA: TGCGCCAGCAGCGAGGGACTAGCGGGCTACGAGCAGTACTTC